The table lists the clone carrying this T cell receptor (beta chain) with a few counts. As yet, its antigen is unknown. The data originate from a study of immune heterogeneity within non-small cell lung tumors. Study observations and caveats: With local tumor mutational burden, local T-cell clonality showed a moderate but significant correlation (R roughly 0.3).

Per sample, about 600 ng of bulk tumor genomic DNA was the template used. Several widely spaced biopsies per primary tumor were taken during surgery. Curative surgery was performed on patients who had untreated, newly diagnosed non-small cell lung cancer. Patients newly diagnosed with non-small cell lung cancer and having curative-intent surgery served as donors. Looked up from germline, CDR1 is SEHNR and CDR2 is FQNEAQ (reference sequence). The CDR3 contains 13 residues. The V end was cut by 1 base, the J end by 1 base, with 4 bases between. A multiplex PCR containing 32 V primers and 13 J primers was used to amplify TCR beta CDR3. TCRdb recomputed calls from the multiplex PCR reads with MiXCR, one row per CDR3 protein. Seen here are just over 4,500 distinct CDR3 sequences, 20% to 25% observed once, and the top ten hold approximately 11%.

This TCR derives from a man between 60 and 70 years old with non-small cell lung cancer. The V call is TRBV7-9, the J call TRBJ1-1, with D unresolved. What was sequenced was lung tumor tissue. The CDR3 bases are TGTGCCAGCAGCTTAGGGGCGAACACTGAAGCTTTCTTT. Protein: CASSLGANTEAFF.